The T cell receptor (beta chain) under discussion was sequenced for a study of CD8 T cells in Susac syndrome. After extraction with the RNeasy kit, roughly 0.45 to 1 ug of the RNA was reverse transcribed using random hexamers. Amplification of the TCR beta CDR3 was carried out by immunoSEQ multiplex PCR, which spanned a total of 54 Vbeta and 13 Jbeta segments. TCRdb fed the immunoSEQ multiplex PCR reads into MiXCR, producing one record per CDR3 protein. The profile covers approximately 230,000 distinct CDR3 sequences, with around 95% appearing a single time and 0.06% to 0.08% taken by the ten largest. From blood CD8+ and CD4+ T cells, TCR beta sequences were generated. V shed 1 base and J shed 1 base, with 16 bases lying between them. CDR3 length equals 18 residues. Germline CDR1 is SEHNR and CDR2 is FQNEAQ (reference sequence).

The source material was CD4+ T cells from PBMCs. The J gene is TRBJ2-2, the V gene TRBV7-9; D is undetermined. The TCR originated in a human donor with multiple sclerosis. CDR3 amino acids: CASSLVAFGRRNTGELFF. In nucleotides, the CDR3 is TGTGCCAGCAGCTTAGTGGCCTTTGGCAGGAGGAACACCGGGGAGCTGTTTTTT.